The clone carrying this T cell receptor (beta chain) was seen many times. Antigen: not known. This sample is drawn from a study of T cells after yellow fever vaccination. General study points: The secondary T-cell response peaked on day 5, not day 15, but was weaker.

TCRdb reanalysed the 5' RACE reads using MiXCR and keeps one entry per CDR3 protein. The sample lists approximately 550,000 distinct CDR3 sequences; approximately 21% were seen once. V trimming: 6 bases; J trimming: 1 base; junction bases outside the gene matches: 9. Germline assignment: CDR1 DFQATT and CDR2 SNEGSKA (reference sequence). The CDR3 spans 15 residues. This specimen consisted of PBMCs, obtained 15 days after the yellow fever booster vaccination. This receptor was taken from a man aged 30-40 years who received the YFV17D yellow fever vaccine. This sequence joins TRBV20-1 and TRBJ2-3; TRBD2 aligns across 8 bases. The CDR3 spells CSADRASGRTDTQYF. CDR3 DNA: TGCAGTGCCGACCGGGCTAGCGGGCGCACAGATACGCAGTATTTT.